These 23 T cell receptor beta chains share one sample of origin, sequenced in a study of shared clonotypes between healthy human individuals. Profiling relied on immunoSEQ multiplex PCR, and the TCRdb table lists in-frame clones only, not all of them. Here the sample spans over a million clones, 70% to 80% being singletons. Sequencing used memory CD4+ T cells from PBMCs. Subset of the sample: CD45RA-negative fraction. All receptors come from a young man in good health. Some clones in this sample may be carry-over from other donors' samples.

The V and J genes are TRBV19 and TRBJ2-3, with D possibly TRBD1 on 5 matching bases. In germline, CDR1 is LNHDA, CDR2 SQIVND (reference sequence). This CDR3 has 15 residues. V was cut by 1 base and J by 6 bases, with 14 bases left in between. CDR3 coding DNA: TGTGCCAGTAGTATAGGGGGCGTTCTCCGGGATACGCAGTATTTT. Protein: CASSIGGVLRDTQYF.

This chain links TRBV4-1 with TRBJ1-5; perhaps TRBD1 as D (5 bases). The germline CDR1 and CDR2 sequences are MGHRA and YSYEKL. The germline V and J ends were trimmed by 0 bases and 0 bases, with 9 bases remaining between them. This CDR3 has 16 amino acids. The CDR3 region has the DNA TGCGCCAGCAGCCAAGATGGGGGGAATAGCAATCAGCCCCAGCATTTT. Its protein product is CASSQDGGNSNQPQHF.

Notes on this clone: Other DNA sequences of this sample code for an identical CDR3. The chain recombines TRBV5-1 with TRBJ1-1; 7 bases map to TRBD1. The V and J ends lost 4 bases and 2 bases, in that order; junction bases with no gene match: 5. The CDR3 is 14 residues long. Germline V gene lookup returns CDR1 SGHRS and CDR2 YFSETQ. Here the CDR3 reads CASSPDRPNTEAFF. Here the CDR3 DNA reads TGCGCCAGCAGCCCGGACAGGCCTAACACTGAAGCTTTCTTT.

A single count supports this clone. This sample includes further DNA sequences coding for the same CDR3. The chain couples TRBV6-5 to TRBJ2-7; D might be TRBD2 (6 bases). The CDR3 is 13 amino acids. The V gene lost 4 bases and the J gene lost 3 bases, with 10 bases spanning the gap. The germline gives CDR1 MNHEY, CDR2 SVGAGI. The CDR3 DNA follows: TGTGCCAGCAGTTCCGGGACTCTCTACGAGCAGTACTTC. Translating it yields CASSSGTLYEQYF.

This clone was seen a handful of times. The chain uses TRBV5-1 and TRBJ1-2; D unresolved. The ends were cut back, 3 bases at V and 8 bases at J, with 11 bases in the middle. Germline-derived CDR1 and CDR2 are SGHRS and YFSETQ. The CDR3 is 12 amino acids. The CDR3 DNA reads TGCGCCAGCAGCTCTTTGAGCGGGGGCTACACCTTC. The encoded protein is CASSSLSGGYTF.

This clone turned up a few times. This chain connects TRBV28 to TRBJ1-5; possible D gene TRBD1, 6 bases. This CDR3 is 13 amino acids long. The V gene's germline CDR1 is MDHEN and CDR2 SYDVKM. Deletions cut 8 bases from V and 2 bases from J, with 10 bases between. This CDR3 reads CASYRDGNQPQHF. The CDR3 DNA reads TGTGCCAGCTACAGGGATGGCAATCAGCCCCAGCATTTT.

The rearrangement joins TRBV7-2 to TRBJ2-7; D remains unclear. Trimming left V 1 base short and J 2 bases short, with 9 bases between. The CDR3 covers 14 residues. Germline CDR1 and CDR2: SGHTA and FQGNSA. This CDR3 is CASSLGPQTYEQYF. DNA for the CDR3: TGTGCCAGCAGCTTAGGTCCACAGACCTACGAGCAGTACTTC.

CDR3 residues: CASILWMNTEAFF. In nucleotides, the CDR3 is TGTGCCAGCATATTATGGATGAACACTGAAGCTTTCTTT. The chain uses TRBV21-1 and TRBJ1-1. TRBV21-1 is designated a pseudogene. The CDR3 length is 13 residues.

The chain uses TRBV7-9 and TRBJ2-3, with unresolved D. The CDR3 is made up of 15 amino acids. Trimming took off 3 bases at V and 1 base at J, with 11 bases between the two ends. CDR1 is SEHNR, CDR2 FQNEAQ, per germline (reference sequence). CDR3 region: CASSFRGSGTDTQYF. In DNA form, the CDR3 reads TGTGCCAGCAGCTTTCGTGGAAGCGGCACAGATACGCAGTATTTT.

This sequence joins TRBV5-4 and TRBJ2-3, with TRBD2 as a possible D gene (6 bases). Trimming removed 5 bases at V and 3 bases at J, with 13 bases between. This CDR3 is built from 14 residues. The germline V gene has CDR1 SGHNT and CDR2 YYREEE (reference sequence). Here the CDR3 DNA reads TGTGCCAGCAGGAGCCCGGGAGTGACAGATACGCAGTATTTT. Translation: CASRSPGVTDTQYF.

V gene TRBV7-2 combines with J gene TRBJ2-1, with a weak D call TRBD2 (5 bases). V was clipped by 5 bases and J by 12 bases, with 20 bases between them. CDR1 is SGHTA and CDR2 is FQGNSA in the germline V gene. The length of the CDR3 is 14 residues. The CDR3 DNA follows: TGTGCCAGCAGCCCCCGGGATAACTCGAAAGGGCAGTTCTTC. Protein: CASSPRDNSKGQFF.

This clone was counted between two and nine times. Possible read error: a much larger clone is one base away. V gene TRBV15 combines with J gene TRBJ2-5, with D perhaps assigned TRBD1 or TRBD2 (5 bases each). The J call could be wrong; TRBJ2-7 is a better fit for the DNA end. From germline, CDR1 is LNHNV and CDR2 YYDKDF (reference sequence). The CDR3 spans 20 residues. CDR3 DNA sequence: TGTGCCACCAGCAGAGACAGGGATTGGGGAGTGGGACCACATCGGTACGAGCAGTACTTC. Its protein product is CATSRDRDWGVGPHRYEQYF.

The CDR3 is CATSRAPGGVYEQYF. In DNA, the CDR3 is TGTGCCACCAGCAGAGCCCCGGGGGGAGTCTACGAGCAGTACTTC. The rearrangement uses TRBV15 and TRBJ2-7, with 7 bases matching TRBD2. Germline V gene sequence: CDR1 LNHNV, CDR2 YYDKDF (reference sequence). This CDR3 region has 15 residues. V lost 1 base, J lost 3 bases, and 6 bases stayed unmatched. Combining the CDR3 with reference TRBV15 and TRBJ2-7 gives the whole variable domain DAMVIQNPRYQVTQFGKPVTLSCSQTLNHNVMYWYQQKSSQAPKLLFHYYDKDFNNEADTPDNFQSRRPNTSFCFLDIRSPGLGDTAMYLCATSRAPGGVYEQYFGPGTRLTVT.

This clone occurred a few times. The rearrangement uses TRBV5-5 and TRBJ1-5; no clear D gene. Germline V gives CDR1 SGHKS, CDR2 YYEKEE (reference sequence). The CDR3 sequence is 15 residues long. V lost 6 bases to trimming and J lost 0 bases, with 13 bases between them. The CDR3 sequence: CASTPTTDSNQPQHF. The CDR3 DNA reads TGTGCCAGCACCCCTACCACGGATAGCAATCAGCCCCAGCATTTT.

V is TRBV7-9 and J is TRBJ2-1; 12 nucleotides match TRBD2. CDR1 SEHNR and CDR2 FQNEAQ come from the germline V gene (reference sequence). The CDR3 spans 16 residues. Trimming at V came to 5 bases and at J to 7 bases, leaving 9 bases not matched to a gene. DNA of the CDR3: TGTGCCAGCAGCCCCCTAGCGGGAGGGCGGCGAAATGAGCAGTTCTTC. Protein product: CASSPLAGGRRNEQFF.

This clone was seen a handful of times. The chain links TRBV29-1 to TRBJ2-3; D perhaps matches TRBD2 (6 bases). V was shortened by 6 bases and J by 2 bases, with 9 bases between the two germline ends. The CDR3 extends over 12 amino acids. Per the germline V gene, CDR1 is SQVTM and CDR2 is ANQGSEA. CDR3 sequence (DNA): TGCAGCGTCGGGACTCTCACAGATACGCAGTATTTT. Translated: CSVGTLTDTQYF.

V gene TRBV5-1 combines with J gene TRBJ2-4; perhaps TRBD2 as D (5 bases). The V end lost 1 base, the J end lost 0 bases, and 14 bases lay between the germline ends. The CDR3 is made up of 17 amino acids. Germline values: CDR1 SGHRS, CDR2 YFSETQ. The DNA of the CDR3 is TGCGCCAGCAGCTTGAAGGGAGATCCCCTAGCCAAAAACATTCAGTACTTC. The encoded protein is CASSLKGDPLAKNIQYF.

DNA of the CDR3: TGCAGCGCACTAGCGGGAGAAGAGACCCAGTACTTC. Protein: CSALAGEETQYF. This chain joins TRBV29-1 and TRBJ2-5, with 11 bases aligning to TRBD2. CDR3 length: 12 amino acids. The germline gives CDR1 SQVTM, CDR2 ANQGSEA. V dropped 7 bases and J dropped 3; count of bases not matched to a gene: 1.

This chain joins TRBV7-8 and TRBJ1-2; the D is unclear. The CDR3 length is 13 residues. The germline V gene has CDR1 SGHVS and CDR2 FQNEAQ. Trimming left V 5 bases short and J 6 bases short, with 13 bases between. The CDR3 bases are TGTGCCAGCAGCCAAACACCTCGGGATGGCTACACCTTC. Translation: CASSQTPRDGYTF.

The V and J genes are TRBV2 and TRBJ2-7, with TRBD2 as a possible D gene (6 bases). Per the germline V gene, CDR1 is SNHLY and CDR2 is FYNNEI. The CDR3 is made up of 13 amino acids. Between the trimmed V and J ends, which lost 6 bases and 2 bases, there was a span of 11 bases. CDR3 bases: TGTGCCAGCAGCAGGAGGGCAGCCTACGAGCAGTACTTC. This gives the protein CASSRRAAYEQYF.

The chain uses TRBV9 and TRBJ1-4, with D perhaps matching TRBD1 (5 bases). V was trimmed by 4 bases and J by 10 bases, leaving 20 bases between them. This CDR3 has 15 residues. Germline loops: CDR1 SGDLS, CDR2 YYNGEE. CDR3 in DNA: TGTGCCAGCAGCCCCCGAGAGGGGTCCCGAGGAAAACTGTTTTTT. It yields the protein CASSPREGSRGKLFF.

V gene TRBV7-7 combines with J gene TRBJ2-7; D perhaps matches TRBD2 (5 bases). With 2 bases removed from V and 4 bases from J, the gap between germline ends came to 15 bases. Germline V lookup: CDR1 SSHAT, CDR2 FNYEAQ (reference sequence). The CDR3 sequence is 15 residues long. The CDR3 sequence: CASSLKIGGGYEQYF. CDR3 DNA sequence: TGTGCCAGCAGCTTAAAGATTGGCGGAGGATACGAGCAGTACTTC.

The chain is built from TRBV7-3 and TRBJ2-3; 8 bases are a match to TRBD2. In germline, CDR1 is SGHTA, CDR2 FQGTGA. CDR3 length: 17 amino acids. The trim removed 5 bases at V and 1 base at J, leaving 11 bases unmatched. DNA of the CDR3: TGTGCCAGCAGCATCACACCGACTAGCGCCGGCACAGATACGCAGTATTTT. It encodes CASSITPTSAGTDTQYF.